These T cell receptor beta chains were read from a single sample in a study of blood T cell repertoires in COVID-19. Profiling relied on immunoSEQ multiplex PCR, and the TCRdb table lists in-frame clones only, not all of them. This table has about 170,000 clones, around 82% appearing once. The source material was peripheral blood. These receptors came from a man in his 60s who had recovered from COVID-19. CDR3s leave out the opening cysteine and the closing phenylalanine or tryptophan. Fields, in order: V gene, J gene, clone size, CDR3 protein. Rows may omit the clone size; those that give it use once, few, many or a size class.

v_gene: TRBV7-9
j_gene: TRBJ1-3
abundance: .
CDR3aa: ASSLRGRDRDTIY

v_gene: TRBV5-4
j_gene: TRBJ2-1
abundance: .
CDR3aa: ASNFGGPYNEQF

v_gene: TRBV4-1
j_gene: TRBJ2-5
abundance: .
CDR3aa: ASSTQRQETQY

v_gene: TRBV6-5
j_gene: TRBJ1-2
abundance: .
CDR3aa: ASSHRVGTTYGYT

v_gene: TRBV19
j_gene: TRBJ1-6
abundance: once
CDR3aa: ASSTDRLNSPLH

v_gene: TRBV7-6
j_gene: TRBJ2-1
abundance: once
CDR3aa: ASSLLHPTSGGTYNEQF

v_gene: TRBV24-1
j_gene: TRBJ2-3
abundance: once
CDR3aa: ATSHTDTDTQY

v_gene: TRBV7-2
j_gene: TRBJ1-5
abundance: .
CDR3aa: ASSLVTGENQPQH

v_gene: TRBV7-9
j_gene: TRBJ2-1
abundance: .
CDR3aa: ASSLQDYNEQF

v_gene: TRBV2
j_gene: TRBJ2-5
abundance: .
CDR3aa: ASSVGLAGGKETQY

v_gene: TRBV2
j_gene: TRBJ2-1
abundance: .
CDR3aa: ASSDLRGAGNNEQF

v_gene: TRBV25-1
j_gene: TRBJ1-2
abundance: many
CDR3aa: ASSPGLYGYT

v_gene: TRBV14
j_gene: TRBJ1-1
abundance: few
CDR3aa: ASSLRQDSKGF

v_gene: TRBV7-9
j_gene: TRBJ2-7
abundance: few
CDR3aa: ASSLVGGRYEQY

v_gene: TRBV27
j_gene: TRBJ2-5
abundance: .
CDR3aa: ASSSDQETQY

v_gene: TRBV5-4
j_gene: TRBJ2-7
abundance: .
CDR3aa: ASSSPGQGNYEQY

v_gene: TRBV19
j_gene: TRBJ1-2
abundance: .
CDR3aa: ASSVVTGNGYT

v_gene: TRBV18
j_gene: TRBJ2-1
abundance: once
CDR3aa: ASSPSVLSGGVGNEQF

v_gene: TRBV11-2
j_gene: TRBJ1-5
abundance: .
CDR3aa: ASSLYRNQPQH

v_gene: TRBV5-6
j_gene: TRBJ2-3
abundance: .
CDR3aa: ASSRTPEVDTQY

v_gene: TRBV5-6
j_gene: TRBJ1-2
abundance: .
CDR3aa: ASSLWSGGGYGYT

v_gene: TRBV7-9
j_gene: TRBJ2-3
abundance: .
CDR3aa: ASTGVTDTQY

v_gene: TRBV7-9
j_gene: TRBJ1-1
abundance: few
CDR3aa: ASARGTTTEAF

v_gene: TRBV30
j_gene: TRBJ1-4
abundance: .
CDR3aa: AWDPRDRRTEKLF

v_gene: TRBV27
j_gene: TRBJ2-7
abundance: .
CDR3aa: ASSSARGYEQY

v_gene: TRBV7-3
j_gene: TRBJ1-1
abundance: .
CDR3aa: ASSADTRKAF

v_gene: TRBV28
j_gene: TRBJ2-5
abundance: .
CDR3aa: ASSLLAPGETQY

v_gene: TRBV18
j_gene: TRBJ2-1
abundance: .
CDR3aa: ASSPRLAGASNEQF

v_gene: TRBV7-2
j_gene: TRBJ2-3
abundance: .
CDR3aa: ASSSSGGVRDTQY

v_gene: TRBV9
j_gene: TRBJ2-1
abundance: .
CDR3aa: ASSPRTGSASGNEQF

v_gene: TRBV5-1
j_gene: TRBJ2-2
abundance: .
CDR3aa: ASSLGLATGELF

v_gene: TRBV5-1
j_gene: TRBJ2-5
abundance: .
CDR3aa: ASSEKETQY

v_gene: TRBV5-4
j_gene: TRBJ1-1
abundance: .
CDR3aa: ASSLQGANTEAF

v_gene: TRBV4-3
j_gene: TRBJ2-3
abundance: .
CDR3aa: ASSQDRVTDTQY

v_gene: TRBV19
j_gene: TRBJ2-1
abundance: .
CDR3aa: ASSMGQGGEQF

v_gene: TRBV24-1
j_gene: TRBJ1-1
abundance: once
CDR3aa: ATSDPFTEAF